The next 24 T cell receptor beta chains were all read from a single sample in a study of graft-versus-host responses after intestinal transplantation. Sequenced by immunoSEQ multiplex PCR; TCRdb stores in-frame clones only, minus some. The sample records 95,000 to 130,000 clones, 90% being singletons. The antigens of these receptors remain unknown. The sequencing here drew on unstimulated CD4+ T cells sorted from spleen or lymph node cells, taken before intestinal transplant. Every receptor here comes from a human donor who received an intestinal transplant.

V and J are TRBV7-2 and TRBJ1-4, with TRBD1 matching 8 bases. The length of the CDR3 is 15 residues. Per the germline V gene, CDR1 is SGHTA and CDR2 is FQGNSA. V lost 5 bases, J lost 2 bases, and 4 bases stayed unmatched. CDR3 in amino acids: CASSNYRGTNEKLFF. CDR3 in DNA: TGTGCCAGCAGCAACTACAGGGGGACTAATGAAAAACTGTTTTTT.

The CDR3 coding sequence is TGTGCCAGCAGTATGGGACTAGCGGGAGGCGCAGATACGCAGTATTTT. Its protein product is CASSMGLAGGADTQYF. The gene calls are TRBV2 and TRBJ2-3; TRBD2 aligns across 15 bases. V shed 5 bases and J 4 bases; nucleotides not matched to a gene: 4. Looked up from germline, CDR1 is SNHLY and CDR2 is FYNNEI. There are 16 residues in the CDR3.

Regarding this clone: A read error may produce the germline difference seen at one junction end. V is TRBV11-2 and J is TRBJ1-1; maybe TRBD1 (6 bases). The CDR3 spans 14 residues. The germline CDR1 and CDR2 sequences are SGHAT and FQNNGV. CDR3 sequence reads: CAGSLSGGASEAFF. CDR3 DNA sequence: TGTGCCGGCAGCCTTAGCGGGGGGGCTTCTGAAGCTTTCTTT.

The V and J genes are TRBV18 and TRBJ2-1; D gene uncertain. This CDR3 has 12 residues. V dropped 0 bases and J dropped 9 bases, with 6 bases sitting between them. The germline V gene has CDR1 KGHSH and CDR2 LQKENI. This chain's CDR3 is CASSPPGLEQFF. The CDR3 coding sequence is TGTGCCAGCTCACCACCTGGGCTTGAGCAGTTCTTC.

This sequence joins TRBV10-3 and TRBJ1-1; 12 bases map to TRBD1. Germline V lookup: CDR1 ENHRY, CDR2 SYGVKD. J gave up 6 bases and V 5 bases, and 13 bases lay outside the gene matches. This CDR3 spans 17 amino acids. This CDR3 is CAISTGTGGFTAPEAFF. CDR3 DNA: TGTGCCATCAGTACCGGGACAGGGGGCTTTACGGCCCCTGAAGCTTTCTTT.

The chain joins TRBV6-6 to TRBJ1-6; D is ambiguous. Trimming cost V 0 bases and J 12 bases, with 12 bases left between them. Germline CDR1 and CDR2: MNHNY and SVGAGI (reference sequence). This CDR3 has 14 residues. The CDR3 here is CASSYSYGGGPLHF. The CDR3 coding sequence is TGTGCCAGCAGTTACTCGTACGGCGGAGGACCCCTCCACTTT.

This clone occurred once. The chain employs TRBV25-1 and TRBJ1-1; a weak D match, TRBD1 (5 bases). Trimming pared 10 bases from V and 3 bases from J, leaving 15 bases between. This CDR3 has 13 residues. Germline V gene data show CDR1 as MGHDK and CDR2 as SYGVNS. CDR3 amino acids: CATQGIGDTEAFF. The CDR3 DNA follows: TGTGCCACCCAAGGGATAGGGGACACTGAAGCTTTCTTT.

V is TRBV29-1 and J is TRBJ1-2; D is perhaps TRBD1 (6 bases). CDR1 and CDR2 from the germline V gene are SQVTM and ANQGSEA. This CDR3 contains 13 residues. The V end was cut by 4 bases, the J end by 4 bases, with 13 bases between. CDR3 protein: CSVAGGQIYGYTF. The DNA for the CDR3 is TGCAGCGTTGCGGGGGGACAAATCTATGGCTACACCTTC.

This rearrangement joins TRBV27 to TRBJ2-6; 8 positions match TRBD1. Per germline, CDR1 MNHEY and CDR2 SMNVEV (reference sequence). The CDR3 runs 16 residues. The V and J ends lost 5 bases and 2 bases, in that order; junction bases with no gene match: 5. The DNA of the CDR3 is TGTGCCAGCAGTAACACAGGGGGTACTGGGGCCAACGTCCTGACTTTC. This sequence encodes CASSNTGGTGANVLTF.

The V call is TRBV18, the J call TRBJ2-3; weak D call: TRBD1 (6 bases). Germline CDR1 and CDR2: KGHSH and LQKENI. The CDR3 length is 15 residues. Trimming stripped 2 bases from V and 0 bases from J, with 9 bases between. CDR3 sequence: CASSPRTESTDTQYF. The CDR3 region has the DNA TGTGCCAGCTCACCAAGGACAGAAAGCACAGATACGCAGTATTTT.

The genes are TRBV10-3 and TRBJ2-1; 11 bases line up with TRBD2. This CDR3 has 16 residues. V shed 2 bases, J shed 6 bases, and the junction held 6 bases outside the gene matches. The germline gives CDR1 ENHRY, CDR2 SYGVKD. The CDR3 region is CAISEGLAGLFNEQFF. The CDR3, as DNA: TGTGCCATCAGTGAGGGACTAGCGGGCCTTTTCAATGAGCAGTTCTTC.

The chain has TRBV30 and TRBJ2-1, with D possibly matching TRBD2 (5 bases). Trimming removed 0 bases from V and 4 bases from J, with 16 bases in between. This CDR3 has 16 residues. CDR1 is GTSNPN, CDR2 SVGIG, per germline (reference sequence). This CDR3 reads CAWSVLRSRRYNEQFF. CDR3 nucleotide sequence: TGTGCCTGGAGTGTACTGCGTTCCAGGAGGTACAATGAGCAGTTCTTC.

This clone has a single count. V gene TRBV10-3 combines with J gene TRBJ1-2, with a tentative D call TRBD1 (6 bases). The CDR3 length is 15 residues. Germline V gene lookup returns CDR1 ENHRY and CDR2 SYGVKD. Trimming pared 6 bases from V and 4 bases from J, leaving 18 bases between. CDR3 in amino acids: CAISPQGGAGYGYTF. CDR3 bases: TGTGCCATCAGCCCCCAAGGGGGGGCCGGCTATGGCTACACCTTC.

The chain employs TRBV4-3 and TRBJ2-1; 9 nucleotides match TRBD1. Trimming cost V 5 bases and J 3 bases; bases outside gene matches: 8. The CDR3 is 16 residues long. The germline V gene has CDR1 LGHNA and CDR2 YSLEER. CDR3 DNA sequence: TGCGCCAGCAGCTTCCGACAGGGGGATTTCTACAATGAGCAGTTCTTC. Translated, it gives CASSFRQGDFYNEQFF.

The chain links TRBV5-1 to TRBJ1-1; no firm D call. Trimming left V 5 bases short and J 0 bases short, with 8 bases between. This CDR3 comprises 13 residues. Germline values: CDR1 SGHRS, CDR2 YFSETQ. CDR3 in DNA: TGCGCCAGCAGTTCCGAGTTGAACACTGAAGCTTTCTTT. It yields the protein CASSSELNTEAFF.

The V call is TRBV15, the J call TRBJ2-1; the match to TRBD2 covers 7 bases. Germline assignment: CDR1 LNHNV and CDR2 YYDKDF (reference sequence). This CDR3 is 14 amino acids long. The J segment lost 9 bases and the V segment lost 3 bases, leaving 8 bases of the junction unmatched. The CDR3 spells CATSRGGTNSEQFF. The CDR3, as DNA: TGTGCCACCAGCAGGGGTGGGACTAATAGTGAGCAGTTCTTC.

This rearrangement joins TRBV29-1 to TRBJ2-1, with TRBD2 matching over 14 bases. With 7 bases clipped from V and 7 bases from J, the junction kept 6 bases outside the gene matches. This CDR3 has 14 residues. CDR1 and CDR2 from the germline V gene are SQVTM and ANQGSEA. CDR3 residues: CSGGLAGGANEQFF. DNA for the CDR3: TGCAGCGGTGGACTAGCGGGGGGCGCGAATGAGCAGTTCTTC.

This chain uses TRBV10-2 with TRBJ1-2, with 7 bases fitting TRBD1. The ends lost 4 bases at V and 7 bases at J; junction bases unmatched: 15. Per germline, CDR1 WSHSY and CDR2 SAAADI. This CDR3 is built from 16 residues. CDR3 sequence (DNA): TGCGCCAGCAGTGCGGCTACTAACAGGGGAAATCTTGGCTACACCTTC. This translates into CASSAATNRGNLGYTF.

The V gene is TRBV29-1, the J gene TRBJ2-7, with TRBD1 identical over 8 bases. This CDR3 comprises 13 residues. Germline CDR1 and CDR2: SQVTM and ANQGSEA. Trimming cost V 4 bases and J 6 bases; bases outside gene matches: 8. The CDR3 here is CSVGRRTGIEQYF. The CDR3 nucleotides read TGCAGCGTTGGACGGAGGACAGGGATCGAGCAGTACTTC.

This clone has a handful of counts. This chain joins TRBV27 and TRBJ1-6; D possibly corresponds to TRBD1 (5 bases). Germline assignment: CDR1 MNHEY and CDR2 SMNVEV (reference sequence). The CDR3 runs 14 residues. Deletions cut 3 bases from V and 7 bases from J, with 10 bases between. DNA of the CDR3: TGTGCCAGCAGTTTTCCAGGGTTGAATTCACCCCTCCACTTT. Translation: CASSFPGLNSPLHF.

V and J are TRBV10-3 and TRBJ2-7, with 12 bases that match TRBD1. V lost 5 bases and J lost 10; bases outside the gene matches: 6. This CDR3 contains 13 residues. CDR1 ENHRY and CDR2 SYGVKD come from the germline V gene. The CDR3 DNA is TGTGCCATCAGTCCGGGACAGGGGGCGAAACAGTACTTC. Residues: CAISPGQGAKQYF.

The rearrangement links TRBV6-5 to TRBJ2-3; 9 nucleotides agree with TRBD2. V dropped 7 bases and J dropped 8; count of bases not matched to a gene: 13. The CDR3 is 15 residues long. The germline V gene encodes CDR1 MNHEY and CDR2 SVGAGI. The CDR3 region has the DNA TGTGCCAGCACCCCCCTAGCGGGATGGATGGGTACGCAGTATTTT. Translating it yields CASTPLAGWMGTQYF.

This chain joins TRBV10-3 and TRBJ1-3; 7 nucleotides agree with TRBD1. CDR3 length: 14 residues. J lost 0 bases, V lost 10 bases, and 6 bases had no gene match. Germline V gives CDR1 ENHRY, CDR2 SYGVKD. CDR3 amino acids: CATGTASSGNTIYF. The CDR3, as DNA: TGTGCCACGGGGACAGCGAGCTCTGGAAACACCATATATTTT.

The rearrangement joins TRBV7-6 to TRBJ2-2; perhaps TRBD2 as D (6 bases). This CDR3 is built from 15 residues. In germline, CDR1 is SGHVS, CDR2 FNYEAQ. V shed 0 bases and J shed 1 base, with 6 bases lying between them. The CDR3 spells CASSLAGGNTGELFF. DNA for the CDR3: TGTGCCAGCAGCTTAGCGGGGGGGAACACCGGGGAGCTGTTTTTT.